The clone carrying this T cell receptor (beta chain) was detected a few times. Its target is not known. Germline loops: CDR1 ENHRY, CDR2 SYGVKD. Germline trimming cut 2 bases from V and 7 bases from J; bases unmatched to any gene: 16. The CDR3 extends over 17 amino acids. The data originate from a study of response to subunit inactivated influenza vaccine. Study-wide findings and caveats: New T cells are recruited in small numbers by each seasonal influenza vaccination, according to the authors' suggestion.

TCRdb fed the RT-PCR reads into MiXCR, producing one record per CDR3 protein. The profile shows around 530,000 distinct CDR3 sequences, about 15% of them singletons. Source: CD4+ T cells sorted from PBMCs, taken around 25 months after vaccination. V and J are TRBV10-3 and TRBJ2-7; 8 nucleotides agree with TRBD2. This receptor was taken from a man between 45 and 75 years old who received an inactivated influenza vaccine. The CDR3 reads CAISEGQGSSGHSEQYF. In DNA form, the CDR3 reads TGTGCCATCAGTGAGGGGCAGGGTTCTAGCGGGCATTCGGAGCAGTACTTC.